This TCR beta chain was identified during a study of blood T cells in healthy people across ages. Study at large: The capture of about one barcoded beta molecule per two T cells was achieved by template switching.

Whole-study results and caveats: Compared with aged donors, long-lived donors showed fewer expanded clones, suggesting selection.

V lost 6 bases and J 1 base, leaving 7 bases between the germline ends. The CDR3 has 12 residues. Germline V gene sequence: CDR1 MNHEY, CDR2 SVGEGT. PCR was performed a second time for about 6 to 11 cycles using a sample-barcoded 5' primer and a J-beta primer mix. Per sample, CDR3-containing paired-end reads numbered at least 2.5 million. TCRdb itself ran the 5' RACE reads through MiXCR, one entry per CDR3 protein. The sample comprises approximately 690,000 distinct CDR3 sequences, 58% of which are singletons, and 30% to 45% rests with the top ten. For this clonotype: The antigen is undetermined.

Sequenced material: blood. The receptor's source is a man aged 55-75 years in good health. This chain connects TRBV6-2 or TRBV6-3 to TRBJ2-7; no reliable D call. The chain's CDR3 is CASSSKSYEQYF. In DNA form, the CDR3 reads TGTGCCAGCAGCTCCAAATCCTACGAGCAGTACTTC.